This TCR beta chain is from a study of beta chain features in type 1 diabetes. Study-level points and caveats: When Type 1 diabetes patients were examined, their TCRB CDR3s proved moderately but significantly shorter in all four CD4+ subsets.

Reverse transcribing all isolated RNA meant expressed TCRB transcripts were sequenced. Only in-frame clones appear in the TCRdb table, and some are missing; sequencing was by immunoSEQ multiplex PCR. The repertoire holds about 650,000 clones, with over 10% as singletons. Remarks on this clone: Its antigen is unidentified.

V lost 0 bases and J lost 5, with 13 bases in between. The CDR3 extends over 15 amino acids. Per the germline V gene, CDR1 is ENHRY and CDR2 is SYGVKD. The chain employs TRBV10-3 and TRBJ1-2; the D is unclear. The sample taken for sequencing was naive CD4+ T cells from blood. The receptor was isolated from a man aged 25-45 years with type 1 diabetes. CDR3 nucleotides: TGTGCCATCAGTGAGTCGAGTTTAGGGCGTTATGGCTACACCTTC. The encoded protein is CAISESSLGRYGYTF.